The present entry profiles one T cell receptor (beta chain) with its context. Its matching antigen is unknown. The CDR3 has 17 residues. The germline V gene encodes CDR1 MGHRA and CDR2 YSYEKL. The junction had 10 bases not matched to a gene; V was cut back by 1 base and J by 4 bases. This sample is part of a study of shared clonotypes between healthy human individuals. Broader study findings: The genetic and exposure-history diversity represented was limited by few donors.

TCRdb's copy holds only in-frame clones and misses some; the assay was immunoSEQ multiplex PCR. Of roughly 500,000 clones in the sample, around 73% were seen once. The chain is built from TRBV4-1 and TRBJ2-3; 8 positions match TRBD2. The TCR originated in a woman in her thirties or forties in good health. Some clones in this sample may be carry-over from other donors' samples. Sequenced sample: PBMCs. The CDR3 protein is CASSQVLIGRAPDTQYF. The CDR3 region has the DNA TGCGCCAGCAGCCAAGTTCTCATCGGGAGGGCCCCAGATACGCAGTATTTT.